These 21 T cell receptor beta chains were all obtained from the same sample, sequenced in a study of T-cell memory formation after mild COVID-19. One entry per CDR3 protein results from TCRdb running MiXCR on the 5' RACE reads. Counted here are 150,000 to 200,000 distinct CDR3 sequences, more than 9% occurring once; the ten biggest clones make up around 3.8%. Specimen: PBMCs or a T cell subset sorted from them (not recorded which). These TCRs come from a man aged 18 to 29 who had mild COVID-19 (a few samples of this study predate the infection). Cell type and time point are not known.

This clonotype was seen a handful of times. This sequence joins TRBV7-9 and TRBJ2-3; D is ambiguous. This CDR3 has 14 residues. The V gene's germline CDR1 is SEHNR and CDR2 FQNEAQ (reference sequence). V was clipped by 5 bases and J by 4 bases, with 13 bases between them. The CDR3 DNA follows: TGTGCCAGCAGCCCAGCCATCTTTTCAGATACGCAGTATTTT. Protein sequence: CASSPAIFSDTQYF.

This clonotype has a count of ten or more. V gene TRBV5-1 combines with J gene TRBJ1-1, with TRBD1 as a possible D gene (5 bases). The V and J ends lost 4 bases and 3 bases respectively, with 10 bases between them. Germline lookup yields CDR1 SGHRS and CDR2 YFSETQ. The CDR3 has 13 residues. CDR3 region: CASSQGGDTEAFF. For the CDR3, the DNA is TGCGCCAGCAGCCAGGGTGGCGACACTGAAGCTTTCTTT.

This clonotype turned up a few times. The chain has TRBV12-3 or TRBV12-4 and TRBJ1-1, with D unclear. This CDR3 contains 14 residues. Trimming stripped 3 bases from V and 2 bases from J, with 10 bases between. CDR3 DNA sequence: TGTGCCAGCAGTTTCTCCGGGCATAACACTGAAGCTTTCTTT. This sequence encodes CASSFSGHNTEAFF.

This clonotype has a count of ten or more. This sequence joins TRBV11-2 and TRBJ2-1, with 7 bases fitting TRBD1. The length of the CDR3 is 16 residues. J lost 2 bases, V lost 5 bases, and 9 bases had no gene match. Germline V gene data show CDR1 as SGHAT and CDR2 as FQNNGV. In nucleotides, the CDR3 is TGTGCCAGCAGCCTGCTACAGGGGAGCACCTACAATGAGCAGTTCTTC. Its protein is CASSLLQGSTYNEQFF.

CDR3 sequence reads: CASSLGGDVYEQYF. The CDR3 DNA reads TGCGCCAGCAGCTTGGGTGGGGATGTCTACGAGCAGTACTTC. The chain is built from TRBV5-1 and TRBJ2-7; D gene uncertain. Trimming shortened V by 0 bases and J by 3 bases, and 10 bases separated the two germline ends. Germline lookup yields CDR1 SGHRS and CDR2 YFSETQ. The CDR3 extends over 14 amino acids.

The V gene is TRBV4-3, the J gene TRBJ1-2; D is undetermined. The germline V and J ends were trimmed by 0 bases and 4 bases, with 15 bases remaining between them. This CDR3 region has 16 residues. Germline V lookup: CDR1 LGHNA, CDR2 YSLEER. The CDR3 region has the DNA TGCGCCAGCAGCCAAGATATCCGGGTGCGGAGCTATGGCTACACCTTC. Its protein product is CASSQDIRVRSYGYTF.

This clonotype was observed a few times. V gene TRBV5-1 combines with J gene TRBJ2-3, with D possibly being TRBD1 (6 bases). Germline V gene sequence: CDR1 SGHRS, CDR2 YFSETQ. V shed 0 bases and J shed 4 bases, with 24 bases lying between them. This CDR3 has 19 amino acids. CDR3: CASSLVPRTGTFLADTQYF. The DNA of the CDR3 is TGCGCCAGCAGCTTGGTCCCCCGCACAGGGACCTTTCTTGCAGATACGCAGTATTTT.

This clonotype was picked up a small number of times. The CDR3 loop reads CASSPQGFTGELFF. CDR3 sequence (DNA): TGTGCCAGCAGTCCACAGGGATTCACCGGGGAGCTGTTTTTT. This chain uses TRBV28 with TRBJ2-2, with D possibly being TRBD1 (6 bases). The germline V and J ends were trimmed by 5 bases and 4 bases, with 11 bases remaining between them. This CDR3 region has 14 residues. Germline V gene data show CDR1 as MDHEN and CDR2 as SYDVKM.

The chain links TRBV7-2 to TRBJ2-1, with D uncertain. Germline CDR1 SGHTA, CDR2 FQGNSA. The CDR3 extends over 12 amino acids. Trimming removed 3 bases from V and 10 bases from J, with 10 bases in between. The CDR3 nucleotides are TGTGCCAGCAGCTTTTTAGCACTCGAGCAGTTCTTC. It translates to CASSFLALEQFF.

This clonotype was counted only a few times. The chain is built from TRBV12-3 or TRBV12-4 and TRBJ2-6; D gene unclear. The CDR3 has 16 residues. Trimming stripped 6 bases from V and 3 bases from J, with 15 bases between. The CDR3: CASRPPTGGGANVLTF. The CDR3 DNA reads as TGTGCCAGCAGGCCCCCCACGGGTGGTGGGGCCAACGTCCTGACTTTC.

This clonotype appeared many times. This chain uses TRBV5-1 with TRBJ2-1; D gene unclear. The CDR3 consists of 15 residues. Germline V gene sequence: CDR1 SGHRS, CDR2 YFSETQ. The ends were cut back, 4 bases at V and 9 bases at J, with 20 bases in the middle. The CDR3 is CASSTGVYLGVEQFF. The DNA of the CDR3 is TGCGCCAGCAGCACGGGTGTCTACCTTGGAGTTGAGCAGTTCTTC.

At least ten counts were recorded for this clonotype. The chain carries TRBV5-1 and TRBJ2-2; D is perhaps TRBD1 or TRBD2 (5 bases each). Between the trimmed V and J ends, which lost 5 bases and 3 bases, there was a span of 11 bases. The germline V gene encodes CDR1 SGHRS and CDR2 YFSETQ. The CDR3 totals 14 residues. CDR3 sequence reads: CASRSGTYTGELFF. For the CDR3, the DNA is TGCGCCAGCAGGTCCGGGACCTACACCGGGGAGCTGTTTTTT.

This clonotype was seen many times. The chain carries TRBV11-2 and TRBJ2-1, with TRBD2 as a possible D gene (6 bases). Germline loops: CDR1 SGHAT, CDR2 FQNNGV. V lost 6 bases and J 0 bases, leaving 21 bases between the germline ends. The CDR3 spans 18 residues. The CDR3 here is CASRPPAGLGRSYNEQFF. CDR3 DNA sequence: TGTGCCAGCAGACCTCCTGCGGGGCTGGGGCGCTCCTACAATGAGCAGTTCTTC.

This clonotype was seen a few times. The chain combines TRBV27 with TRBJ1-6; D ambiguous. The V end lost 2 bases, the J end lost 7 bases, and 9 bases lay between the germline ends. Germline V CDR1 and CDR2: MNHEY, SMNVEV (reference sequence). The CDR3 extends over 14 amino acids. CDR3 bases: TGTGCCAGCAGTTTAGGGTATCGGAATTCACCCCTCCACTTT. Translating gives CASSLGYRNSPLHF.

The chain combines TRBV12-3 or TRBV12-4 with TRBJ1-2; 7 nucleotides line up with TRBD1. CDR3 size: 14 residues. Losses at the gene ends were 7 bases for V and 5 bases for J; bases not matched to a gene: 10. The CDR3 DNA reads as TGTGCCAGCAACCTACAGGGGATTAGATATGGCTACACCTTC. The encoded protein is CASNLQGIRYGYTF.

About this clonotype itself: Without the conserved terminal phenylalanine or tryptophan, this CDR3 likely stems from a read error. Because the CDR3's place on the DNA is in doubt, the DNA is left out and the CDR3 is given as listed by TCRdb. This rearrangement joins TRBV2 to TRBJ1-1; the table calls TRBD1, which could not be checked here. The CDR3 comprises 11 residues, both ends counted. Germline-derived CDR1 and CDR2 are SNHLY and FYNNEI. CDR3 sequence reads: CASSEGTALGP.

This chain links TRBV5-1 with TRBJ2-1; D gene ambiguous. This CDR3 is 12 amino acids long. Per the germline V gene, CDR1 is SGHRS and CDR2 is YFSETQ. V gave up 1 base and J gave up 10 bases, with 9 bases separating them. The CDR3: CASSLFQREQFF. CDR3 nucleotide sequence: TGCGCCAGCAGCTTGTTTCAGAGGGAGCAGTTCTTC.

In this sample, this clonotype turned up a few times. CDR3 protein: CASSLNRDEQFF. Here the CDR3 DNA reads TGCGCCAGCAGCTTAAACCGGGATGAGCAGTTCTTC. The J gene is TRBJ2-1, the V gene TRBV5-1; no definite D call. Germline assignment: CDR1 SGHRS and CDR2 YFSETQ. CDR3 length equals 12 residues. Trimming pared 2 bases from V and 8 bases from J, leaving 8 bases between. The variable domain in full, with the rest retrieved from reference TRBV5-1 and TRBJ2-1, is KAGVTQTPRYLIKTRGQQVTLSCSPISGHRSVSWYQQTPGQGLQFLFEYFSETQRNKGNFPGRFSGRQFSNSRSEMNVSTLELGDSALYLCASSLNRDEQFFGPGTRLTVL.

The chain combines TRBV29-1 with TRBJ2-1, with D tentatively TRBD1 or TRBD2 (6 bases each). This CDR3 comprises 14 residues. Trimming shortened V by 4 bases and J by 7 bases, and 17 bases separated the two germline ends. CDR1 and CDR2 from the germline V gene are SQVTM and ANQGSEA. The CDR3 nucleotides are TGCAGCGTTGTACTAGCACTAGGGGGGAATGAGCAGTTCTTC. Its protein product is CSVVLALGGNEQFF.

This chain connects TRBV4-3 to TRBJ2-3; 11 nucleotides agree with TRBD2. The germline V gene encodes CDR1 LGHNA and CDR2 YSLEER. The CDR3 contains 16 residues. V was clipped by 1 base and J by 1 base; unmatched bases: 1. The CDR3 DNA sequence: TGCGCCAGCAGCCAAGGGACTAGCGGGCGCACAGATACGCAGTATTTT. It encodes CASSQGTSGRTDTQYF.

The gene calls are TRBV28 and TRBJ2-2; TRBD2 is a possible D gene (6 bases). Per germline, CDR1 MDHEN and CDR2 SYDVKM. The CDR3 has 15 amino acids. V was trimmed by 8 bases and J by 2 bases, leaving 15 bases between them. The CDR3 is CASLSRRGNTGELFF. CDR3 bases: TGTGCCAGCCTATCCCGGCGGGGTAACACCGGGGAGCTGTTTTTT.